This T cell receptor (beta chain) is from a study of early T cells in non-severe SARS-CoV-2 infection. Study overall: The input, bulk RNA from unsorted whole blood, was sequenced, and chains were unpaired.

Germline assignment: CDR1 SGDLS and CDR2 YYNGEE. Trimming shortened V by 2 bases and J by 0 bases, and 10 bases separated the two germline ends. This CDR3 region has 15 residues. Findings and caveats of the study: Reliance on VDJdb matching favored anti-spike CD8 responses; private and CD4 specificities were missed.

The TCR library protocol was used to attach unique molecular identifiers. These identifiers were attached to individual cDNA molecules. TCRdb re-called the 5' RACE reads through MiXCR, storing one row per CDR3 protein. The table has over 30,000 distinct CDR3 sequences, 5.4% seen once. This clonotype was observed at least ten times. Its antigen remains unknown. The sequence was collected from an adult who was a healthcare worker with PCR-confirmed SARS-CoV-2 infection or an uninfected control (not recorded which). The gene calls are TRBV9 and TRBJ2-3; tentative D call: TRBD2 (5 bases). The material sequenced was whole blood. CDR3 bases: TGTGCCAGCAGCGTCAGCGGAACTAGCACAGATACGCAGTATTTT. Its translation is CASSVSGTSTDTQYF.